This record covers a single T cell receptor beta chain. The antigen is unknown. Alongside a J-beta primer mix, a sample-barcoded 5' primer served in a second PCR lasting about 7 to 11 cycles. Every single cDNA molecule received a tag from a template-switch adaptor with 12 random nucleotides. TCRdb itself ran the 5' RACE reads through MiXCR, one entry per CDR3 protein. The sample shows some 1.4 million distinct CDR3 sequences, about 43% of them seen only once. The data belong to a study of blood T cells in healthy people across ages. Points from the study as a whole: Donor CMV status was unknown, possibly confounding expanded clonotype changes. Among long-lived donors, naive CD4+ cells were more numerous and diversity higher than in aged donors.

Roughly 10 milliliters was the volume of peripheral blood drawn from each donor. Germline loops: CDR1 DFQATT, CDR2 SNEGSKA (reference sequence). This CDR3 contains 12 residues. J was trimmed by 10 bases and V by 2 bases; bases with no gene match: 4. The chain is built from TRBV20-1 and TRBJ1-2; 10 bases are shared with TRBD1. The TCR originated in a young woman in good health. What was sequenced was blood. The CDR3 sequence: CSARWTGGYYTF. CDR3 DNA sequence: TGCAGTGCTAGATGGACAGGGGGTTACTACACCTTC.